Listed below are T cell receptor beta chains from one sample, sequenced in a study of identifying expanded T cells in peripheral blood. Measured with immunoSEQ multiplex PCR; TCRdb has only the in-frame clones, and not every one. The data contain 100,000 to 150,000 clones, around 88% of them singletons. The source material was blood. Every receptor here comes from a person aged 18 to 70 in good health. The CDR3 runs from the conserved cysteine through the conserved F or W. The D gene is left open where the match is weak. A clone size is listed for some rows: how often the clone was seen (once, few, many), or a class if it is expanded.

cdr3_nt: TGTGCCAGCAGCTCCGGGACAGGGGAAGGGACGCAGTATTTT; cdr3_aa: CASSSGTGEGTQYF; v_call: TRBV7-3; cdr3_length: 14; clone_size: -; j_call: TRBJ2-3; d_call: TRBD1
cdr3_nt: TGTGCCTGGAGTGTACCAGGGTTTGTCAGAAACACCATATATTTT; cdr3_aa: CAWSVPGFVRNTIYF; v_call: TRBV30; cdr3_length: 15; clone_size: -; j_call: TRBJ1-3; d_call: -
cdr3_nt: TGTGCCAGCAGCTTGGGAAACCCCCCGGAGGAGCTGTTTTTT; cdr3_aa: CASSLGNPPEELFF; v_call: TRBV5-6; cdr3_length: 14; clone_size: once; j_call: TRBJ2-2; d_call: -
cdr3_nt: TGTGCCAGCAGCCGAGGGACAGGGTCAGACGAGCAGTACTTC; cdr3_aa: CASSRGTGSDEQYF; v_call: TRBV5-4; cdr3_length: 14; clone_size: -; j_call: TRBJ2-7; d_call: TRBD1
cdr3_nt: TGTGCCAGCAGCCCGCGGGGGGATTCTGGGGCCAACGTCCTGACTTTC; cdr3_aa: CASSPRGDSGANVLTF; v_call: TRBV11-1; cdr3_length: 16; clone_size: -; j_call: TRBJ2-6; d_call: TRBD2
cdr3_nt: TGTGCCAGCAGCCGACTAGTCGGGCTAGCCGGGGAGCTGTTTTTT; cdr3_aa: CASSRLVGLAGELFF; v_call: TRBV5-6; cdr3_length: 15; clone_size: -; j_call: TRBJ2-2; d_call: -
cdr3_nt: TGTGCCAGTAGTATAGGGACACAAGAGACCCAGTACTTC; cdr3_aa: CASSIGTQETQYF; v_call: TRBV19; cdr3_length: 13; clone_size: -; j_call: TRBJ2-5; d_call: -
cdr3_nt: TGCGCCAGCAGCCCGGCGGGTCGGAATGAAAAACTGTTTTTT; cdr3_aa: CASSPAGRNEKLFF; v_call: TRBV5-1; cdr3_length: 14; clone_size: -; j_call: TRBJ1-4; d_call: -
cdr3_nt: TGTGCCAGCAGCTGGGCCGGGACAGCTAACTATGGCTACACCTTC; cdr3_aa: CASSWAGTANYGYTF; v_call: TRBV13; cdr3_length: 15; clone_size: -; j_call: TRBJ1-2; d_call: TRBD1
cdr3_nt: TGCGCCAGCAGCTTGGCCGGGGATACGCAGTATTTT; cdr3_aa: CASSLAGDTQYF; v_call: TRBV5-1; cdr3_length: 12; clone_size: -; j_call: TRBJ2-3; d_call: -
cdr3_nt: TGTGCCAGCAGCAAAGGAGAGGGGCAGACTTCCTCCTACAATGAGCAGTTCTTC; cdr3_aa: CASSKGEGQTSSYNEQFF; v_call: TRBV21-1; cdr3_length: 18; clone_size: -; j_call: TRBJ2-1; d_call: -
cdr3_nt: TGTGCCAGCAGCCCGACAGGTATCTTCGACGAGCAGTACTTC; cdr3_aa: CASSPTGIFDEQYF; v_call: TRBV7-2; cdr3_length: 14; clone_size: -; j_call: TRBJ2-7; d_call: -
cdr3_nt: TGCGCCAGCAGCCAAGATCTAGGGACTACTATGAACACTGAAGCTTTCTTT; cdr3_aa: CASSQDLGTTMNTEAFF; v_call: TRBV4-1; cdr3_length: 17; clone_size: -; j_call: TRBJ1-1; d_call: -
cdr3_nt: TGTGCCAGCTCACCACCGGGGGGGGGATCCAATGAAAAACTGTTTTTT; cdr3_aa: CASSPPGGGSNEKLFF; v_call: TRBV18; cdr3_length: 16; clone_size: -; j_call: TRBJ1-4; d_call: -
cdr3_nt: TGTGCCAGCAGCTTCCGTGCCGGGGAGCTGTTTTTT; cdr3_aa: CASSFRAGELFF; v_call: TRBV11-2; cdr3_length: 12; clone_size: -; j_call: TRBJ2-2; d_call: -
cdr3_nt: TGTGCCAGCAGCCAAGGAGGGGCAAGCTCCTACGAGCAGTACTTC; cdr3_aa: CASSQGGASSYEQYF; v_call: TRBV4-2; cdr3_length: 15; clone_size: -; j_call: TRBJ2-7; d_call: -
cdr3_nt: TGCGCCAGCAGTGAGCTAGCGGGGAACTCCTACGAGCAGTACTTC; cdr3_aa: CASSELAGNSYEQYF; v_call: TRBV10-1; cdr3_length: 15; clone_size: -; j_call: TRBJ2-7; d_call: TRBD2
cdr3_nt: TGTGCCAGCAGTTTTCTCTCTGGAAACACCATATATTTT; cdr3_aa: CASSFLSGNTIYF; v_call: TRBV27; cdr3_length: 13; clone_size: -; j_call: TRBJ1-3; d_call: -
cdr3_nt: TGCAGCGTTGTAGTGACCCAAGGCGGCGAGCAGTACTTC; cdr3_aa: CSVVVTQGGEQYF; v_call: TRBV29-1; cdr3_length: 13; clone_size: -; j_call: TRBJ2-7; d_call: -
cdr3_nt: TGTGCCAGCAGTCTACAACGCGGGGGAAATGGAGAGACCCAGTACTTC; cdr3_aa: CASSLQRGGNGETQYF; v_call: TRBV28; cdr3_length: 16; clone_size: -; j_call: TRBJ2-5; d_call: TRBD2
cdr3_nt: TGTGCCATCCGTACAGGGGACTTGGACGAGCAGTACTTC; cdr3_aa: CAIRTGDLDEQYF; v_call: TRBV10-3; cdr3_length: 13; clone_size: -; j_call: TRBJ2-7; d_call: -
cdr3_nt: TGCAGCCCTAGTGCGGGAGATGTTGCGGATACGCAGTATTTT; cdr3_aa: CSPSAGDVADTQYF; v_call: TRBV29-1; cdr3_length: 14; clone_size: -; j_call: TRBJ2-3; d_call: TRBD2
cdr3_nt: TGCAGCGTTGAACAGGGGTACAATGAGCAGTTCTTC; cdr3_aa: CSVEQGYNEQFF; v_call: TRBV29-1; cdr3_length: 12; clone_size: once; j_call: TRBJ2-1; d_call: -
cdr3_nt: TGTGCCAGCAGCAGCAATGGGGTACTCAGTCCGGGATCCTACAATGAGCAGTTCTTC; cdr3_aa: CASSSNGVLSPGSYNEQFF; v_call: TRBV21-1; cdr3_length: 19; clone_size: -; j_call: TRBJ2-1; d_call: -
cdr3_nt: TGTGCCAGCAGTTACTCTGGACAAGACAATGAGCAGTTCTTC; cdr3_aa: CASSYSGQDNEQFF; v_call: TRBV6-5; cdr3_length: 14; clone_size: -; j_call: TRBJ2-1; d_call: -
cdr3_nt: TGTGCCAGCACCACAGGGGGGGGTAATGAAAAACTGTTTTTT; cdr3_aa: CASTTGGGNEKLFF; v_call: TRBV6-6; cdr3_length: 14; clone_size: -; j_call: TRBJ1-4; d_call: TRBD1
cdr3_nt: TGTGCCAGCTCACCGCAGACAGGGGGCATATACGAGCAGTACTTC; cdr3_aa: CASSPQTGGIYEQYF; v_call: TRBV18; cdr3_length: 15; clone_size: -; j_call: TRBJ2-7; d_call: TRBD1